This note documents a single TCR beta chain sequence. CDR3 length: 13 residues. Researchers ran the PCR with 60 Vbeta and 13 Jbeta primers. Only in-frame clones appear in the TCRdb table, and some are missing; sequencing was by immunoSEQ multiplex PCR. The sample lists 90,000 to 150,000 clones, 70% to 80% occurring once. This entry comes from a study of cytomegalovirus exposure and HLA in healthy donors. V is TRBV21-1 and J is TRBJ2-7; TRBD1 is the table's D call, not checked against the DNA. TRBV21-1 is listed as a pseudogene. The receptor's source is a woman aged 40 to 49 in good health and CMV-seropositive. The sequenced sample consisted of PBMCs. CDR3 bases: TGTGCCAGCAGCAAGGTCAGGTGCTACGAGCAGTACTTC. Its protein product is CASSKVRCYEQYF.